This record concerns one T cell receptor beta chain sequence. Its antigen is undetermined. The record originates from a study of OX40 agonist ivuxolimab in advanced cancers. On the study more broadly: While on treatment, patients had intravenous ivuxolimab at 0.01 to 10 mg/kg every 2 weeks. The group had a mean age of 60 years, ranged from roughly 23 to 79, and was approximately 81% male.

TCRdb's copy holds only in-frame clones and misses some; the assay was immunoSEQ multiplex PCR. The table has roughly 100,000 clones, about 85% seen once. Findings of the study overall: CD8+ T cells (on average) carried more expanded clones than CD4+ T cells.

Trimming pared 5 bases from V and 7 bases from J, leaving 14 bases between. In germline, CDR1 is SGHVS, CDR2 FQNEAQ. This CDR3 has 13 amino acids. Patients with autoimmune history or systemic immunosuppression were excluded. V gene TRBV7-8 combines with J gene TRBJ1-2; TRBD1 is a possible D gene (5 bases). The specimen comprised CD4+ or CD8+ T cells sorted from blood, sampled in a trial of the OX40 agonist ivuxolimab. The receptor was isolated from an adult with an advanced solid tumor such as melanoma, head and neck, liver or kidney cancer. The CDR3 is CASSPPGIGGYTF. The CDR3 region has the DNA TGTGCCAGCAGCCCTCCAGGGATCGGTGGCTACACCTTC.